The clone carrying this T cell receptor beta chain was counted a single time. This sample stems from a study of blood T cell repertoires in COVID-19. Here immunoSEQ multiplex PCR was the method, and the copy in TCRdb shows in-frame clones only, minus some. The table shows about 290,000 clones, with around 85% occurring only once. The clonotype originates from a woman between 50 and 59 years old with active or convalescent COVID-19. The sequencing sample was made of peripheral blood.

CDR3 sequence reads: CASSHRAGDNEQFF. CDR3 coding DNA: TGCGCCAGCAGCCACCGAGCGGGAGACAATGAGCAGTTCTTC. V usage is TRBV4-1 and J usage is TRBJ2-1; 8 bases are shared with TRBD2. Per the germline V gene, CDR1 is MGHRA and CDR2 is YSYEKL. The V and J ends lost 3 bases and 5 bases, in that order; junction bases with no gene match: 3. The CDR3 sequence is 14 residues long.